One sample yielded the 7 T cell receptor beta chains listed below, sequenced in a study of beta chain features in type 1 diabetes (dated by TCRdb to the late 2010s). Results the study describes overall, beyond this receptor: A moderate but significant shortening of TCRB CDR3 length was observed in type 1 diabetes patients in all four CD4+ subsets.

Which antigens these TCRs recognize remains unknown. Libraries were built with the immunoSEQ multiplex PCR assay. All of the isolated RNA was reverse transcribed with the High Capacity cDNA Reverse Transcription Kit, so expressed TCRB transcripts were sequenced. Sourced from immuneACCESS, this table was stored by TCRdb with only in-frame sequences that have V and J called. A share of the clones is absent; for the studies checked, an unresolved V gene accounts for under half, and the remainder has no known explanation. This sample has fewer than 300,000 clones in its table, and around 9.9% of those were observed once. The ten top clones hold more than 0.015% of the sample. Source material: naive CD4+ T cells from blood. The cell subset or site label of this sample denotes: true naive CD4+ T cells. The receptors were sampled from a man under 40 with type 1 diabetes.

In the case of this clone: This specimen includes other DNA sequences encoding the same CDR3. This chain uses TRBV5-4 with TRBJ2-5; perhaps TRBD2 as D (6 bases). Germline CDR1 reads SGHNT; CDR2 reads YYREEE (reference sequence). The CDR3 is 14 residues long. With 0 bases removed from V and 5 bases from J, the gap between germline ends came to 11 bases. The CDR3 nucleotides read TGTGCCAGCAGCTTGGCCGGAGGGGCGGAGACCCAGTACTTC. Protein: CASSLAGGAETQYF.

The V gene is TRBV2, the J gene TRBJ1-4; weak D call: TRBD1 (5 bases). CDR1 and CDR2 (germline): SNHLY, FYNNEI. V was cut by 4 bases and J by 7 bases, with 13 bases left in between. The CDR3 has 14 amino acids. Written as DNA, the CDR3 is TGTGCCAGCAGTGGCCGGACAAGGGGTGAAAAACTGTTTTTT. Residues: CASSGRTRGEKLFF.

This chain links TRBV13 with TRBJ1-2, with D unresolved. This CDR3 region has 14 residues. Between the trimmed V and J ends, which lost 5 bases and 4 bases, there was a span of 14 bases. Germline V gives CDR1 PRHDT, CDR2 FYEKMQ (reference sequence). The CDR3 DNA sequence: TGTGCCAGCAGCCCCTGGGGAGCCTCCTATGGCTACACCTTC. It specifies CASSPWGASYGYTF.

In this sample, this clone turned up a few times. Other DNA sequences from this sample encode an identical CDR3 as well. The genes are TRBV5-1 and TRBJ1-2; 10 bases align to TRBD1. Germline CDR1 and CDR2: SGHRS and YFSETQ. Losses at the gene ends were 3 bases for V and 8 bases for J; bases not matched to a gene: 4. CDR3 length equals 13 residues. In nucleotides, the CDR3 is TGCGCCAGCAGCTCCGGGACAGGGGACGGCTACACCTTC. It translates to CASSSGTGDGYTF.

The CDR3: CASSLARNIQYF. The DNA of the CDR3 is TGTGCCAGCAGCTTGGCTAGGAACATTCAGTACTTC. V and J are TRBV7-2 and TRBJ2-4; D ambiguous. CDR1 is SGHTA and CDR2 is FQGNSA in the germline V gene. The CDR3 runs 12 residues. V lost 3 bases, J lost 7 bases, and 7 bases lay in between.

In its sample, this clone was seen a few times. The CDR3 region has the DNA TGCGCCAGCAGCCCAGGACGGGGAGGTCGTGAAAAACTGTTTTTT. It codes for CASSPGRGGREKLFF. The rearrangement uses TRBV4-1 and TRBJ1-4, with D hard to call. The CDR3 runs 15 residues. Germline CDR1 and CDR2: MGHRA and YSYEKL. V lost 4 bases and J 7 bases, leaving 16 bases between the germline ends.

CDR3 loop: CASSSPGQEPYEQYF. The DNA for the CDR3 is TGTGCCAGCAGTTCACCGGGACAGGAGCCCTACGAGCAGTACTTC. V gene TRBV28 combines with J gene TRBJ2-7; the match to TRBD1 covers 8 bases. Germline loops: CDR1 MDHEN, CDR2 SYDVKM. V gave up 4 bases and J gave up 2 bases; unmatched junction bases: 7. This CDR3 comprises 15 residues.